The rows below give T cell receptor beta chains drawn from one sample of a study of shared clonotypes between healthy human individuals. Libraries were prepared by immunoSEQ multiplex PCR; TCRdb keeps only in-frame clonotypes and omits some of them. The data show about 530,000 clones, about 96% seen once. The sample consisted of naive CD4+ T cells sorted from blood. These receptors all come from a woman aged 25 to 39 in good health. Each CDR3 is given with its conserved first and last residue. A D gene is named only where the DNA matches it firmly. Size is stated for part of the rows, as once, few or many counts, or as a class when the clone is expanded.

d_gene | j_gene | v_gene | abundance | CDR3nt | CDR3aa
TRBD2 | TRBJ2-5 | TRBV7-2 | - | TGTGCCAGCAGCTTAGGCGGGCTAGCGGGATGGGAGACCCAGTACTTC | CASSLGGLAGWETQYF
- | TRBJ1-1 | TRBV4-1 | once | TGCGCCAGCAGCCCGAATTTAATAGGGGATCCCAACACTGAAGCTTTCTTT | CASSPNLIGDPNTEAFF
TRBD2 | TRBJ2-5 | TRBV7-8 | - | TGTGCCAGCAGCTTAGGACGGAGCGGGAGACTAGAGACCCAGTACTTC | CASSLGRSGRLETQYF
- | TRBJ2-1 | TRBV5-1 | - | TGCGCCAGCAGCAAGGAGGATGAGCAGTTCTTC | CASSKEDEQFF
- | TRBJ2-7 | TRBV6-5 | - | TGTGCCAGCAAAGGATTCGAGCAGTACTTC | CASKGFEQYF
- | TRBJ1-4 | TRBV28 | - | TGTGCCAGCAGACGCAGGGGAACTAATGAAAAACTGTTTTTT | CASRRRGTNEKLFF
TRBD1 | TRBJ2-7 | TRBV4-2 | - | TGTGCCAGCAGCCGGACGGGACAGGGGGATGACGAGCAGTACTTC | CASSRTGQGDDEQYF
TRBD1 | TRBJ1-2 | TRBV28 | - | TGTGCCAGCAGCACCGGGACAGGGGTCTATGGCTACACCTTC | CASSTGTGVYGYTF
TRBD2 | TRBJ2-7 | TRBV29-1 | - | TGCAGCGTTCTGGGACTAGCGGGCTACGAGCAGTACTTC | CSVLGLAGYEQYF
- | TRBJ2-5 | TRBV29-1 | - | TGCAGCGGTACTGGACGGGTGGAGACCCAGTACTTC | CSGTGRVETQYF
- | TRBJ1-1 | TRBV7-9 | - | TGTGCCAGCAGCTTCAAGGGCACTGAAGCTTTCTTT | CASSFKGTEAFF
- | TRBJ2-1 | TRBV2 | - | TGTGCCAGCACCCCAGGGCCTAGTGGGCAGTTCTTC | CASTPGPSGQFF
- | TRBJ2-7 | TRBV28 | - | TGTGCCAGCGCCCCACAAGTGTACGAGCAGTACTTC | CASAPQVYEQYF
- | TRBJ2-1 | TRBV29-1 | - | TGCAGCGTTGAAGGATCAAGCGCTAACGATGAGCAGTTCTTC | CSVEGSSANDEQFF
- | TRBJ1-1 | TRBV6-5 | - | TGTGCCAGCAGTCGTGCGGGCAGTGATGCTTTCTTT | CASSRAGSDAFF
- | TRBJ1-1 | TRBV11-2 | - | TGTGCCAGCAGCTTATTGGGGGTGAACACTGAAGCTTTCTTT | CASSLLGVNTEAFF
TRBD2 | TRBJ2-7 | TRBV6-5 | - | TGTGCCAGCAGTTACTTGACTAGCGGTGCCTACGAGCAGTACTTC | CASSYLTSGAYEQYF
- | TRBJ2-1 | TRBV11-3 | once | TGTGCCAGCAGCATCGGGCTAGCGAGGGGCAATGAGCAGTTCTTC | CASSIGLARGNEQFF
TRBD1 | TRBJ2-7 | TRBV5-1 | once | TGCGCCAGCAGCTTCGGGACAGGGAGATCCTACGAGCAGTACTTC | CASSFGTGRSYEQYF
- | TRBJ1-2 | TRBV6-1 | - | TGTGCCAGCAGGAGAGCGGGGGCAGGTGGCTACACCTTC | CASRRAGAGGYTF
TRBD1 | TRBJ1-2 | TRBV27 | - | TGTGCCAGCAGTTTGGGACAGGGGCGAGGATTGAACTATGGCTACACCTTC | CASSLGQGRGLNYGYTF
- | TRBJ2-1 | TRBV9 | once | TGTGCCAGCAGCGGAACCGGGACATTCTACAATGAGCAGTTCTTC | CASSGTGTFYNEQFF
- | TRBJ2-1 | TRBV5-1 | - | TGCGCCAGCAGCTTGGCCCAGAAGCAGTTCTTC | CASSLAQKQFF
- | TRBJ1-3 | TRBV25-1 | - | TGTGCCAGCAGTGCGCAGGGGGGAAACACCATATATTTT | CASSAQGGNTIYF
- | TRBJ1-2 | TRBV2 | - | TGTGCCAGCAATGCGTTAGACTATGGCTACACCTTC | CASNALDYGYTF
- | TRBJ1-2 | TRBV6-4 | - | TGTGCCAGCAGTGACCCCCCAAGGGCTGGTTATGGCTACACCTTC | CASSDPPRAGYGYTF
- | TRBJ2-7 | TRBV5-1 | once | TGCGCCAGCAGCTTGGCCCCAGGCAGCTCCTACGAGCAGTACTTC | CASSLAPGSSYEQYF
- | TRBJ1-1 | TRBV10-3 | once | TGTGCCATCAGCGACGAGGGGTTTGAAGCTTTCTTT | CAISDEGFEAFF
TRBD1 | TRBJ1-2 | TRBV28 | - | TGTGCCAGCAGTGACAGGGGGCGCTTTGGCTACACCTTC | CASSDRGRFGYTF
- | TRBJ2-2 | TRBV19 | - | TGTGCCAGTAGTGATCGACAGTACACCGGGGAGCTGTTTTTT | CASSDRQYTGELFF
- | TRBJ1-1 | TRBV14 | - | TGTGCCAGCAGCCAAGATTGGGGCAGGTTGAACACTGAAGCTTTCTTT | CASSQDWGRLNTEAFF
- | TRBJ2-1 | TRBV7-9 | - | TGTGCCAGCAGCTTAAGGGATGTGGATGAGCAGTTCTTC | CASSLRDVDEQFF
- | TRBJ2-1 | TRBV5-6 | - | TGTGCCAGCAGCTTTCAGGTGCGATCCTACAATGAGCAGTTCTTC | CASSFQVRSYNEQFF
TRBD1 | TRBJ1-2 | TRBV6-6 | - | TGTGCCAGCAGTTACGGACAGGGGGGTGGCTACACCTTC | CASSYGQGGGYTF
- | TRBJ2-1 | TRBV7-7 | - | TGTGCCAGCAGCATCTCCTCTGTCGGGGAGCAGTTCTTC | CASSISSVGEQFF
- | TRBJ1-5 | TRBV28 | - | TGTGCCAGCAGTCGACACGGCGTTGCTCAGCCCCAGCATTTT | CASSRHGVAQPQHF
- | TRBJ2-3 | TRBV28 | - | TGTGCCAGCAGGTCCTTCACTGGGCCCACAGATACGCAGTATTTT | CASRSFTGPTDTQYF
- | TRBJ1-3 | TRBV6-5 | - | TGTGCCAGCAGTTACAGGAGCTCTGGAAACACCATATATTTT | CASSYRSSGNTIYF
TRBD1 | TRBJ1-5 | TRBV2 | - | TGTGCCAGCAGTGCGGGACAGCGAGATCAGCCCCAGCATTTT | CASSAGQRDQPQHF
- | TRBJ1-1 | TRBV27 | once | TGTGCCAGCAGTTTGGTGGCTAACACTGAAGCTTTCTTT | CASSLVANTEAFF
TRBD1 | TRBJ1-1 | TRBV6-6 | - | TGTGCCAGCAGCCCACAGGGGGCCACTGAAGCTTTCTTT | CASSPQGATEAFF
- | TRBJ2-1 | TRBV11-2 | - | TGTGCCAGCAGCTTAGAAGTGGGGGTCTACAATGAGCAGTTCTTC | CASSLEVGVYNEQFF
TRBD2 | TRBJ2-2 | TRBV6-5 | - | TGTGCCAGCAGTTACACTAGCGGGAGGATCGCCGGGGAGCTGTTTTTT | CASSYTSGRIAGELFF
- | TRBJ2-1 | TRBV19 | once | TGTGCCAGTAGTATTGAGAACACCATCAATGAGCAGTTCTTC | CASSIENTINEQFF
- | TRBJ2-7 | TRBV11-2 | - | TGTGCCAGCAGTAGGTCTCGGGCCGTGGGCTCCTACGAGCAGTACTTC | CASSRSRAVGSYEQYF
- | TRBJ1-2 | TRBV27 | - | TGTGCCAGCAGTTTAGGGAGGGGGGGAACTGGCTACACCTTC | CASSLGRGGTGYTF
- | TRBJ2-7 | TRBV11-2 | - | TGTGCCAGCAGCCCTACCCCGGGGGAGCAGTACTTC | CASSPTPGEQYF
- | TRBJ2-5 | TRBV28 | - | TGTGCCAGCAGCCATAGGGACCTTCGGAAAGAGACCCAGTACTTC | CASSHRDLRKETQYF
TRBD1 | TRBJ1-6 | TRBV7-9 | - | TGTGCCAGCAGCTACACAGGGGGCGATTCACCCCTCCACTTT | CASSYTGGDSPLHF
TRBD2 | TRBJ2-1 | TRBV7-3 | - | TGTGCCAGCAGCCCCGCTAGCGGGTCCTACAATGAGCAGTTCTTC | CASSPASGSYNEQFF
TRBD2 | TRBJ2-7 | TRBV2 | - | TGTGCCAGCAGTGATAAAGCGGGAGCGACCTACGAGCAGTACTTC | CASSDKAGATYEQYF
TRBD2 | TRBJ2-5 | TRBV11-2 | - | TGTGCCAGCAGCTTAGGGGTAGCGGGAGTCGTGGAGACCCAGTACTTC | CASSLGVAGVVETQYF
TRBD1 | TRBJ2-7 | TRBV27 | once | TGTGCCAGCAGAAAACAGGGGGTGTACTCCTACGAGCAGTACTTC | CASRKQGVYSYEQYF
- | TRBJ1-1 | TRBV9 | - | TGTGCCAGCAGCGTAGCAGGGAGTGACACTGAAGCTTTCTTT | CASSVAGSDTEAFF
- | TRBJ2-7 | TRBV29-1 | - | TGCAGCGTCGTGGGTCAGAAAGAGCAGTACTTC | CSVVGQKEQYF
TRBD2 | TRBJ2-5 | TRBV29-1 | - | TGCAGCGTTTCAGGACTAGCGGGAGTTCCAGAGACCCAGTACTTC | CSVSGLAGVPETQYF
TRBD1 | TRBJ2-7 | TRBV5-1 | - | TGCGCCAGCAGCTTAGGACAGGGGGTAGGCGAGCAGTACTTC | CASSLGQGVGEQYF